This TCR beta chain was profiled in a study of human T cells and chemical hapten exposure. At the level of the study: From small differences in pooled library volume came most of the variation in per-sample TCR yields.

Study results and limitations: There was no change with DPC sensitization in TCRs above 1 in 1000 frequency. Expanded TCR sets contained significantly more large CDR3 similarity clusters than controls. Patch test score rose with PT1 expanded TCRs, significant at 8, 16, 32, not 4.

TCRdb re-analysed the RACE reads in MiXCR, keeping a single row per CDR3 protein. This sample has tens of thousands of distinct CDR3 sequences, with 10% to 13% found just once. The table lists this clonotype with many counts. Antigen: not known. There are 15 residues in the CDR3. V lost 5 bases to trimming and J lost 2 bases, with 16 bases between them. CDR1 MDHEN and CDR2 SYDVKM come from the germline V gene. Documented time point: patch test 2, 6 weeks after DPC sensitization. Stated treatment: therapeutic diphenylcyclopropenone sensitization with weekly scalp DPC. The sequence came from a woman aged 30 to 39 with alopecia areata. Some clones in this sample may be carry-over from other donors' samples. The genes are TRBV28 and TRBJ2-7; D could derive from TRBD1 or TRBD2 (5 bases each). Sequencing was performed on whole blood, taken in connection with sensitization to the hapten diphenylcyclopropenone (DPC). The CDR3 nucleotides read TGTGCCAGCAGTGTGACCGGGACGGGTGCCTACGAGCAGTACTTC. It yields the protein CASSVTGTGAYEQYF.